Shown below are 20 T cell receptor beta chains from a single sample sequenced in a study of PD-L1 blockade in urothelial cancer. The time point: pretreatment peripheral blood. Measured with immunoSEQ multiplex PCR; TCRdb has only the in-frame clones, and not every one. The table lists about 88,000 clones, 80% to 90% of them singletons, with roughly 0.99% in the top ten. The material sequenced was PBMCs, taken around atezolizumab (anti-PD-L1) treatment. These receptors all come from a woman aged 80 or over with urothelial cancer.

The V call is TRBV5-1, the J call TRBJ2-7; tentative D call: TRBD1 (5 bases). The CDR3 runs 15 residues. V lost 0 bases and J lost 2, with 12 bases in between. CDR1 and CDR2 from the germline V gene are SGHRS and YFSETQ. CDR3 residues: CASSLEAGFTYEQYF. In DNA form, the CDR3 reads TGCGCCAGCAGCTTGGAGGCAGGGTTCACCTACGAGCAGTACTTC.

The V and J genes are TRBV28 and TRBJ2-6; TRBD1 matches at 8 bases. The V gene's germline CDR1 is MDHEN and CDR2 SYDVKM. The trim removed 8 bases at V and 4 bases at J, leaving 4 bases unmatched. The CDR3 length is 14 residues. CDR3 nucleotide sequence: TGTGCCAGCCAGGGGGCTGACGGGGCCAACGTCCTGACTTTC. This sequence encodes CASQGADGANVLTF.

The chain uses TRBV30 and TRBJ1-5, with unresolved D. The CDR3 runs 13 residues. The V gene lost 3 bases and the J gene lost 2 bases, with 8 bases spanning the gap. The germline V gene encodes CDR1 GTSNPN and CDR2 SVGIG (reference sequence). The CDR3 bases are TGTGCCTGGAGCACCCAGGGCAATCAGCCCCAGCATTTT. Translation gives CAWSTQGNQPQHF. The full variable domain, its missing parts supplied by reference TRBV30 and TRBJ1-5, is SQTIHQWPATLVQPVGSPLSLECTVEGTSNPNLYWYRQAAGRGLQLLFYSVGIGQISSEVPQNLSASRPQDRQFILSSKKLLLSDSGFYLCAWSTQGNQPQHFGDGTRLSIL.

V usage is TRBV5-6 and J usage is TRBJ2-4, with TRBD2 matching over 12 bases. Unmatched junction bases numbered 8, after V lost 1 base and J lost 0 bases. The CDR3 is 19 residues long. Germline V gives CDR1 SGHDT, CDR2 YYEEEE. CDR3 nucleotides: TGTGCCAGCAGCTTGCGGCTAGCGGGAGGGCCGGGAGCCAAAAACATTCAGTACTTC. Protein: CASSLRLAGGPGAKNIQYF.

The chain couples TRBV18 to TRBJ2-1; 12 nucleotides match TRBD2. Trimming took 6 bases from V and 7 from J; bases not matched to a gene: 7. This CDR3 contains 15 residues. CDR1 is KGHSH, CDR2 LQKENI, per germline. This CDR3 reads CASSQTSGSGNEQFF. CDR3 bases: TGTGCCAGCTCGCAGACTAGCGGGAGTGGGAATGAGCAGTTCTTC. Full variable domain (missing parts from reference TRBV18 and TRBJ2-1): NAGVMQNPRHLVRRRGQEARLRCSPMKGHSHVYWYRQLPEEGLKFMVYLQKENIIDESGMPKERFSAEFPKEGPSILRIQQVVRGDSAAYFCASSQTSGSGNEQFFGPGTRLTVL.

The chain employs TRBV2 and TRBJ1-3, with 8 bases identical to TRBD1. Looked up from germline, CDR1 is SNHLY and CDR2 is FYNNEI. Unmatched junction bases numbered 5, after V lost 9 bases and J lost 1 base. The CDR3 consists of 14 residues. CDR3 sequence: CARSTGASGNTIYF. The DNA for the CDR3 is TGTGCCAGATCGACAGGGGCATCTGGAAACACCATATATTTT. Looking up the rest from reference TRBV2 and TRBJ1-3 gives the full variable domain: EPEVTQTPSHQVTQMGQEVILRCVPISNHLYFYWYRQILGQKVEFLVSFYNNEISEKSEIFDDQFSVERPDGSNFTLKIRSTKLEDSAMYFCARSTGASGNTIYFGEGSWLTVV.

This clone was observed a handful of times. This chain uses TRBV19 with TRBJ2-7, with TRBD1 matching 8 bases. CDR3 length equals 13 residues. The germline V gene has CDR1 LNHDA and CDR2 SQIVND (reference sequence). V lost 6 bases and J lost 5; bases outside the gene matches: 6. The CDR3 spells CASRGAGGDEQYF. CDR3 DNA sequence: TGTGCCAGTAGGGGGGCAGGGGGCGACGAGCAGTACTTC.

The chain combines TRBV2 with TRBJ2-7; no clear D gene. Per the germline V gene, CDR1 is SNHLY and CDR2 is FYNNEI. There are 12 residues in the CDR3. V shed 6 bases and J shed 7 bases, with 13 bases lying between them. The CDR3 coding sequence is TGTGCCAGCAGACGAACAGAATTGGAGCAGTACTTC. Translating it yields CASRRTELEQYF.

The CDR3 is CASRRGGSYEQYF. As DNA, the CDR3 is TGTGCCAGCAGAAGGGGAGGCTCCTACGAGCAGTACTTC. The V and J genes are TRBV11-2 and TRBJ2-7; tentatively, D is TRBD2 (6 bases). V dropped 6 bases and J dropped 0 bases, with 9 bases sitting between them. Germline V gene sequence: CDR1 SGHAT, CDR2 FQNNGV. The CDR3 spans 13 residues.

CDR3 nucleotides: TGCGCCAGCAGCCAAGAACCACTACTGGCCGGGGAGCTGTTTTTT. Its translation: CASSQEPLLAGELFF. The rearrangement joins TRBV4-1 to TRBJ2-2; D is unclear. The CDR3 has 15 residues. The germline V gene encodes CDR1 MGHRA and CDR2 YSYEKL. Trimming shortened V by 0 bases and J by 6 bases, and 11 bases separated the two germline ends.

The chain carries TRBV7-2 and TRBJ2-1, with 8 positions matching TRBD1. Unmatched junction bases numbered 7, after V lost 7 bases and J lost 5 bases. The CDR3 is 14 amino acids. Germline V gene sequence: CDR1 SGHTA, CDR2 FQGNSA. The CDR3: CASTFGTGNNEQFF. CDR3 nucleotides: TGTGCCAGCACATTCGGGACAGGCAACAATGAGCAGTTCTTC.

CDR3 nucleotide sequence: TGTGCCAGCAGCGTAGAGGCCAGGGGTAACACTGAAGCTTTCTTT. Protein product: CASSVEARGNTEAFF. The chain joins TRBV9 to TRBJ1-1; D may be TRBD1 (6 bases). Trimming removed 0 bases from V and 2 bases from J, with 11 bases in between. The germline gives CDR1 SGDLS, CDR2 YYNGEE. The CDR3 is made up of 15 amino acids. Full variable domain (missing parts from reference TRBV9 and TRBJ1-1): DSGVTQTPKHLITATGQRVTLRCSPRSGDLSVYWYQQSLDQGLQFLIQYYNGEERAKGNILERFSAQQFPDLHSELNLSSLELGDSALYFCASSVEARGNTEAFFGQGTRLTVV.

The J gene is TRBJ1-5, the V gene TRBV11-2; 7 nucleotides agree with TRBD1. With 5 bases clipped from V and 2 bases from J, the junction kept 6 bases outside the gene matches. From germline, CDR1 is SGHAT and CDR2 FQNNGV. The CDR3 spans 15 residues. CDR3 in amino acids: CASSLTGEGNQPQHF. The CDR3 nucleotides read TGTGCCAGCAGCCTTACAGGGGAGGGCAATCAGCCCCAGCATTTT.

The rearrangement links TRBV27 to TRBJ2-1, with 10 bases lining up with TRBD2. Germline assignment: CDR1 MNHEY and CDR2 SMNVEV (reference sequence). The CDR3 length is 16 residues. V lost 6 bases to trimming and J lost 9 bases; unmatched junction nucleotides: 14. In nucleotides, the CDR3 is TGTGCCAGCAGGGAGTTGCGGCTAGCGGGAGCCCCTGAGCAGTTCTTC. Protein sequence: CASRELRLAGAPEQFF.

This chain links TRBV28 with TRBJ2-7; no definite D call. V lost 6 bases and J 3 bases, leaving 6 bases between the germline ends. Germline V lookup: CDR1 MDHEN, CDR2 SYDVKM. This CDR3 is built from 11 residues. CDR3: CASRRDYEQYF. CDR3 nucleotide sequence: TGTGCCAGCAGGAGAGACTACGAGCAGTACTTC.

This rearrangement joins TRBV7-2 to TRBJ2-1; D unclear. V lost 7 bases, J lost 2 bases, and 12 bases lay in between. The CDR3 has 14 residues. The germline V gene has CDR1 SGHTA and CDR2 FQGNSA. The CDR3 region is CASTPTRAYNEQFF. CDR3 bases: TGTGCCAGCACCCCCACCCGGGCCTACAATGAGCAGTTCTTC.

The chain has TRBV7-9 and TRBJ2-7, with 7 bases aligning to TRBD1. Germline-derived CDR1 and CDR2 are SEHNR and FQNEAQ (reference sequence). V was pared by 5 bases and J by 5 bases, with 3 bases of the junction left unmatched. This CDR3 comprises 12 residues. The DNA of the CDR3 is TGTGCCAGCAGCCGAGACAGGGACGAGCAGTACTTC. Encoded protein: CASSRDRDEQYF.

J is TRBJ2-2 and V is TRBV7-6; 7 bases map to TRBD1. Germline V gives CDR1 SGHVS, CDR2 FNYEAQ. The CDR3 runs 16 residues. V gave up 6 bases and J gave up 3 bases; unmatched junction bases: 10. CDR3: CASRLPGQKYTGELFF. DNA of the CDR3: TGTGCCAGCAGATTACCGGGACAGAAATACACCGGGGAGCTGTTTTTT.

The CDR3 bases are TGTGCCAGCAGCTTAGACAGTTTCTACTACGAGCAGTACTTC. This encodes CASSLDSFYYEQYF. The V call is TRBV5-5, the J call TRBJ2-7; perhaps TRBD1 as D (5 bases). Germline V lookup: CDR1 SGHKS, CDR2 YYEKEE (reference sequence). The length of the CDR3 is 14 residues. Trimming removed 2 bases from V and 3 bases from J, with 12 bases in between.

The CDR3 coding sequence is TGCGCCAGCAGCCTTGGACTAGCGGGGGGTAACTCCTACAATGAGCAGTTCTTC. Its translation is CASSLGLAGGNSYNEQFF. The chain combines TRBV5-1 with TRBJ2-1; 14 bases are shared with TRBD2. The CDR3 totals 18 residues. Trimming at V came to 4 bases and at J to 0 bases, leaving 6 bases not matched to a gene. Germline V lookup: CDR1 SGHRS, CDR2 YFSETQ.